The rows below give T cell receptor beta chains drawn from one sample of a study of blood T cell repertoires in COVID-19. Repertoires were generated with immunoSEQ multiplex PCR, while TCRdb's copy carries only in-frame clones and drops some. The table records roughly 200,000 clones, about four fifths of them present only once. The sequencing sample was made of PBMCs or T cells enriched from blood (not recorded which). The receptors here all came from a woman between 50 and 59 years old who had been exposed to COVID-19. Each CDR3 is given with its conserved first and last residue. Each record gives: V gene, J gene, D gene, clone size, CDR3 protein, CDR3 DNA. A D gene is named only where the DNA matches it firmly. The size field is filled for only some rows; it gives once, few, many or a size class.

v_gene: TRBV5-6
j_gene: TRBJ1-5
d_gene: NA
abundance: once
CDR3aa: CASSFDRSRADSNQPQHF
CDR3nt: TGTGCCAGCAGCTTTGACAGGAGTCGGGCTGATAGCAATCAGCCCCAGCATTTT

v_gene: TRBV27
j_gene: TRBJ1-4
d_gene: TRBD1
abundance: NA
CDR3aa: CASKESPGQREKLFF
CDR3nt: TGTGCCAGCAAGGAATCCCCGGGACAGCGTGAAAAACTGTTTTTT

v_gene: TRBV4-1
j_gene: TRBJ1-2
d_gene: NA
abundance: few
CDR3aa: CASSQDLGSGGYTF
CDR3nt: TGCGCCAGCAGCCAAGATCTGGGGAGCGGAGGCTACACCTTC

v_gene: TRBV19
j_gene: TRBJ1-1
d_gene: NA
abundance: NA
CDR3aa: CASSINRPPLNTEAFF
CDR3nt: TGTGCCAGTAGTATAAACAGACCGCCCTTGAACACTGAAGCTTTCTTT

v_gene: TRBV28
j_gene: TRBJ1-5
d_gene: TRBD1
abundance: NA
CDR3aa: CASRTGGTLGQPQHF
CDR3nt: TGTGCCAGCAGGACAGGGGGTACCCTTGGGCAGCCCCAGCATTTT

v_gene: TRBV28
j_gene: TRBJ1-2
d_gene: TRBD1
abundance: NA
CDR3aa: CASSFGQGVTYGYTF
CDR3nt: TGTGCCAGCAGTTTTGGACAGGGGGTTACCTATGGCTACACCTTC

v_gene: TRBV7-8
j_gene: TRBJ1-5
d_gene: NA
abundance: NA
CDR3aa: CASSLINQPQHF
CDR3nt: TGTGCCAGCAGCTTAATAAATCAGCCCCAGCATTTT

v_gene: TRBV28
j_gene: TRBJ1-3
d_gene: TRBD1
abundance: NA
CDR3aa: CASNRDRGNTIYF
CDR3nt: TGTGCCAGTAACCGGGACAGGGGAAACACCATATATTTT

v_gene: TRBV19
j_gene: TRBJ1-2
d_gene: NA
abundance: NA
CDR3aa: CASRRGLNYGYTF
CDR3nt: TGTGCCAGCCGGAGAGGGTTAAACTATGGCTACACCTTC

v_gene: TRBV4-1
j_gene: TRBJ2-3
d_gene: NA
abundance: NA
CDR3aa: CASSQVYASDTQYF
CDR3nt: TGCGCCAGCAGCCAAGTTTACGCGTCAGATACGCAGTATTTT

v_gene: TRBV7-2
j_gene: TRBJ2-4
d_gene: NA
abundance: NA
CDR3aa: CASSLDLGLKYF
CDR3nt: TGTGCCAGCAGCTTAGATTTGGGACTTAAGTACTTC